The 26 T cell receptor beta chains below were found in one sample sequenced in a study of blood T cell repertoires in COVID-19. TCRdb's table, derived via immunoSEQ multiplex PCR, lists solely in-frame clones and lacks some. The repertoire holds approximately 480,000 clones, with 85% to 90% as singletons. Source material: peripheral blood. The receptors originated from a man younger than 30 with COVID-19, enrolled during active disease.

V gene TRBV11-3 combines with J gene TRBJ2-7; a possible D gene is TRBD1 (6 bases). Trimming removed 0 bases from V and 3 bases from J, with 18 bases in between. The CDR3 has 17 residues. CDR1 and CDR2 (germline): SGHNT, YENEEA. Here the CDR3 reads CASSLEGERGKFYEQYF. The DNA for the CDR3 is TGTGCCAGCAGCTTAGAGGGGGAGAGGGGGAAATTCTACGAGCAGTACTTC.

The chain has TRBV19 and TRBJ2-3; 11 bases align to TRBD2. V trimming: 6 bases; J trimming: 0 bases; junction bases outside the gene matches: 2. CDR3 length equals 15 residues. CDR1 is LNHDA and CDR2 is SQIVND in the germline V gene (reference sequence). CDR3: CASRRTSGSTDTQYF. In DNA form, the CDR3 reads TGTGCCAGTAGGCGGACTAGCGGGAGCACAGATACGCAGTATTTT.

This chain joins TRBV27 and TRBJ2-7, with 10 bases matching TRBD2. Germline V gene sequence: CDR1 MNHEY, CDR2 SMNVEV (reference sequence). V trimming: 4 bases; J trimming: 1 base; junction bases outside the gene matches: 10. This CDR3 is built from 17 residues. This CDR3 is CASSSGARTSGSYEQYF. The CDR3 nucleotides are TGTGCCAGCAGTTCGGGGGCTCGGACTAGCGGATCCTACGAGCAGTACTTC.

The J gene is TRBJ2-1, the V gene TRBV6-5, with D perhaps TRBD2 (6 bases). With 7 bases removed from V and 5 bases from J, the gap between germline ends came to 18 bases. This CDR3 has 15 amino acids. Germline values: CDR1 MNHEY, CDR2 SVGAGI. DNA of the CDR3: TGTGCCAGCACCTCGGGGGTTTCTCCCAACAATGAGCAGTTCTTC. This sequence encodes CASTSGVSPNNEQFF.

J is TRBJ2-2 and V is TRBV3-1 (or the pseudogene TRBV3-2); TRBD1 aligns across 7 bases. Per the germline V gene, CDR1 is LGHDT and CDR2 is YNNKEL (reference sequence). The CDR3 extends over 14 amino acids. The V segment lost 3 bases and the J segment 7 bases; nucleotides outside the gene matches: 5. The CDR3 spells CASSQVQGIGELFF. CDR3 sequence (DNA): TGTGCCAGCAGCCAGGTACAGGGGATCGGGGAGCTGTTTTTT.

The chain recombines TRBV7-9 with TRBJ2-3; D not resolved. CDR1 and CDR2 (germline): SEHNR, FQNEAQ (reference sequence). Trimming took 0 bases from V and 2 from J, leaving 3 bases between them. The CDR3 extends over 13 amino acids. In nucleotides, the CDR3 is TGTGCCAGCAGCTTAGCCTTCACAGATACGCAGTATTTT. Translating it yields CASSLAFTDTQYF.

The chain is built from TRBV5-1 and TRBJ1-5, with 11 bases that match TRBD1. This CDR3 has 16 amino acids. Germline values: CDR1 SGHRS, CDR2 YFSETQ. The V segment lost 4 bases and the J segment 6 bases; nucleotides outside the gene matches: 9. CDR3 in DNA: TGCGCCAGCAGCACCATAGGACAGGGGGCAGCTCAGCCCCAGCATTTT. It encodes CASSTIGQGAAQPQHF.

The rearrangement joins TRBV3-1 (or the pseudogene TRBV3-2) to TRBJ1-1, with D tentatively TRBD1 (6 bases). In germline, CDR1 is LGHDT, CDR2 YNNKEL (reference sequence). Trimming shortened V by 0 bases and J by 10 bases, and 15 bases separated the two germline ends. CDR3 length equals 14 residues. This CDR3 reads CASSQDGGARGAFF. CDR3 in DNA: TGTGCCAGCAGCCAAGATGGGGGGGCGCGAGGAGCTTTCTTT.

The chain carries TRBV5-5 and TRBJ1-5; no clear D. Trimming cost V 0 bases and J 6 bases, with 10 bases left between them. Germline CDR1 SGHKS, CDR2 YYEKEE (reference sequence). This CDR3 contains 14 residues. The CDR3 DNA sequence: TGTGCCAGCAGCTTGGGGGCGGGGAGTCAGCCCCAGCATTTT. Translating gives CASSLGAGSQPQHF.

CDR3 amino acids: CASSRTSGEGETQYF. CDR3 DNA sequence: TGTGCCAGCAGCCGGACTAGCGGAGAGGGGGAGACCCAGTACTTC. The rearrangement links TRBV7-6 to TRBJ2-5; 10 bases are shared with TRBD2. Per germline, CDR1 SGHVS and CDR2 FNYEAQ. Trimming at V came to 5 bases and at J to 5 bases, leaving 8 bases not matched to a gene. The CDR3 contains 15 residues.

The chain carries TRBV11-1 and TRBJ1-1; a possible D gene is TRBD1 (5 bases). Germline V CDR1 and CDR2: SGHAT, FQDESV (reference sequence). V lost 3 bases and J lost 0, with 11 bases in between. The CDR3 covers 15 residues. This chain's CDR3 is CASSLGTGLNTEAFF. The DNA for the CDR3 is TGTGCCAGCAGCTTGGGAACAGGTTTGAACACTGAAGCTTTCTTT. Together with reference TRBV11-1 and TRBJ1-1, the CDR3 gives the full variable domain: EAEVAQSPRYKITEKSQAVAFWCDPISGHATLYWYRQILGQGPELLVQFQDESVVDDSQLPKDRFSAERLKGVDSTLKIQPAELGDSAMYLCASSLGTGLNTEAFFGQGTRLTVV.

The chain joins TRBV28 to TRBJ2-1; TRBD2 matches 7 bases. The J segment lost 4 bases and the V segment lost 3 bases, leaving 3 bases of the junction unmatched. The CDR3 sequence is 14 residues long. The germline V gene encodes CDR1 MDHEN and CDR2 SYDVKM. CDR3 in amino acids: CASSLSGVYNEQFF. DNA for the CDR3: TGTGCCAGCAGTTTGAGCGGGGTATACAATGAGCAGTTCTTC.

V usage is TRBV2 and J usage is TRBJ2-2, with D perhaps matching TRBD1 (6 bases). The CDR3 loop spans 16 amino acids. The ends were cut back, 1 base at V and 1 base at J, with 10 bases in the middle. Per germline, CDR1 SNHLY and CDR2 FYNNEI. Written as DNA, the CDR3 is TGTGCCAGCAGTGAAGGTTACAGGGTGAACACCGGGGAGCTGTTTTTT. The encoded protein is CASSEGYRVNTGELFF.

The rearrangement links TRBV2 to TRBJ1-1; TRBD1 matches at 8 bases. CDR3 length equals 13 residues. With 3 bases clipped from V and 5 bases from J, the junction kept 2 bases outside the gene matches. Germline CDR1 and CDR2: SNHLY and FYNNEI. The CDR3 here is CASSEYRGTEAFF. Here the CDR3 DNA reads TGTGCCAGCAGTGAGTACAGGGGGACTGAAGCTTTCTTT.

The V gene is TRBV5-1, the J gene TRBJ2-3, with 8 bases aligning to TRBD1. This CDR3 contains 15 residues. V gave up 2 bases and J gave up 3 bases; unmatched junction bases: 5. Per germline, CDR1 SGHRS and CDR2 YFSETQ. DNA of the CDR3: TGCGCCAGCAGCTTCCGACAGGGGAGTACAGATACGCAGTATTTT. Its protein product is CASSFRQGSTDTQYF.

CDR3: CASSETGAPGDSTDTQYF. In nucleotides, the CDR3 is TGTGCCAGCAGTGAAACTGGGGCGCCGGGGGATAGCACAGATACGCAGTATTTT. J is TRBJ2-3 and V is TRBV6-1; tentative D call: TRBD2 (6 bases). The CDR3 length is 18 residues. The V end lost 2 bases, the J end lost 0 bases, and 18 bases lay between the germline ends. Germline CDR1 reads MNHNS; CDR2 reads SASEGT.

This chain connects TRBV30 to TRBJ2-7, with 13 bases lining up with TRBD2. Germline CDR1 GTSNPN, CDR2 SVGIG (reference sequence). V was clipped by 4 bases and J by 6 bases; unmatched bases: 15. The CDR3 contains 17 residues. The CDR3 here is CAWTTSGRRFQSGEQYF. For the CDR3, the DNA is TGTGCCTGGACGACTAGCGGGAGGAGGTTTCAGAGCGGCGAGCAGTACTTC.

The chain combines TRBV7-9 with TRBJ2-3; 12 nucleotides agree with TRBD2. With V trimmed by 7 bases and J by 2 bases, 13 bases remained unmatched. Germline V gene sequence: CDR1 SEHNR, CDR2 FQNEAQ (reference sequence). This CDR3 region has 18 residues. The CDR3 nucleotides read TGTGCCAGCATCCCCCCCGAAGGACTAGCGGGAAACACAGATACGCAGTATTTT. This gives the protein CASIPPEGLAGNTDTQYF.

With respect to this clone: The sample contains more than one DNA sequence encoding this CDR3. The J gene is TRBJ2-7, the V gene TRBV19; 11 nucleotides match TRBD2. This CDR3 comprises 14 residues. Trimming took 5 bases from V and 4 from J; bases not matched to a gene: 4. Germline CDR1 LNHDA, CDR2 SQIVND (reference sequence). CDR3: CASSLTSGSYEQYF. The CDR3 DNA is TGTGCCAGTAGTCTTACTAGCGGGAGTTACGAGCAGTACTTC.

This clone has a handful of counts. The rearrangement uses TRBV19 and TRBJ2-2; 8 bases agree with TRBD1. The CDR3 has 17 amino acids. Germline V CDR1 and CDR2: LNHDA, SQIVND (reference sequence). V was pared by 5 bases and J by 6 bases, with 14 bases of the junction left unmatched. The DNA of the CDR3 is TGTGCCAGTAGTTCCGGACAGGGACGATCAAGTGCCGGGGAGCTGTTTTTT. Translation gives CASSSGQGRSSAGELFF.

This chain joins TRBV19 and TRBJ2-7, with D possibly being TRBD2 (6 bases). Germline assignment: CDR1 LNHDA and CDR2 SQIVND (reference sequence). This CDR3 contains 14 residues. V lost 6 bases, J lost 6 bases, and 18 bases lay in between. For the CDR3, the DNA is TGTGCCAGTAGACCTCAAGGAGGGGTCGGCGAGCAGTACTTC. This encodes CASRPQGGVGEQYF.

This chain links TRBV19 with TRBJ2-3; a possible D gene is TRBD2 (7 bases). This CDR3 spans 13 amino acids. The germline V gene has CDR1 LNHDA and CDR2 SQIVND (reference sequence). With 5 bases removed from V and 6 bases from J, the gap between germline ends came to 12 bases. CDR3 nucleotide sequence: TGTGCCAGTAGTCGGGGGGCTGTGGATACGCAGTATTTT. Encoded protein: CASSRGAVDTQYF.

The genes are TRBV7-9 and TRBJ2-7, with 7 bases lining up with TRBD1. CDR1 is SEHNR, CDR2 FQNEAQ, per germline (reference sequence). CDR3 length: 14 residues. The J segment lost 0 bases and the V segment lost 2 bases, leaving 1 base of the junction unmatched. The CDR3 region is CASSLQGDSYEQYF. The DNA for the CDR3 is TGTGCCAGCAGCTTACAGGGGGACTCCTACGAGCAGTACTTC. Looking up the rest from reference TRBV7-9 and TRBJ2-7 gives the full variable domain: DTGVSQNPRHKITKRGQNVTFRCDPISEHNRLYWYRQTLGQGPEFLTYFQNEAQLEKSRLLSDRFSAERPKGSFSTLEIQRTEQGDSAMYLCASSLQGDSYEQYFGPGTRLTVT.

This clone was counted once. The rearrangement joins TRBV6-5 to TRBJ1-1, with D maybe TRBD1 (6 bases). V gave up 6 bases and J gave up 8 bases, with 22 bases separating them. The CDR3 totals 15 residues. Germline CDR1 is MNHEY and CDR2 is SVGAGI. CDR3 in amino acids: CASRVDRTVGLEAFF. DNA for the CDR3: TGTGCCAGCAGAGTCGACAGGACGGTTGGGCTGGAAGCTTTCTTT.

The chain links TRBV14 to TRBJ2-5; 9 bases align to TRBD1. Germline assignment: CDR1 SGHDN and CDR2 FVKESK. V lost 2 bases, J lost 2 bases, and 3 bases stayed unmatched. The CDR3 has 15 residues. The CDR3 DNA sequence: TGTGCCAGCAGCCAACCGGGACAGGGTCAAGAGACCCAGTACTTC. Translated: CASSQPGQGQETQYF.

This clone has more than one count but fewer than ten. This chain uses TRBV5-1 with TRBJ2-1; possible D gene TRBD1, 6 bases. This CDR3 has 14 amino acids. Germline loops: CDR1 SGHRS, CDR2 YFSETQ. V was cut by 4 bases and J by 7 bases, with 15 bases left in between. The CDR3 DNA reads as TGCGCCAGCAGCACATGGACAGCCAAGAATGAGCAGTTCTTC. It yields the protein CASSTWTAKNEQFF.